Below are 10 T cell receptor beta chains sequenced from a single sample in a study of OX40 agonist ivuxolimab in advanced cancers. TCRdb keeps only in-frame clones here, not all; method: immunoSEQ multiplex PCR. The sample yields about 87,000 clones, around nine tenths seen once. Sample: CD4+ or CD8+ T cells sorted from blood, taken in a trial of the OX40 agonist ivuxolimab. The receptors were gathered from an adult with an advanced solid tumor such as melanoma, head and neck, liver or kidney cancer.

The chain recombines TRBV5-1 with TRBJ2-2, with D hard to call. This CDR3 comprises 12 residues. CDR1 and CDR2 from the germline V gene are SGHRS and YFSETQ. Trimming shortened V by 0 bases and J by 6 bases, and 3 bases separated the two germline ends. The CDR3 sequence: CASSLDPGELFF. CDR3 nucleotides: TGCGCCAGCAGCTTGGACCCCGGGGAGCTGTTTTTT.

This clone came up once. The gene calls are TRBV7-9 and TRBJ2-1; the match to TRBD2 covers 8 bases. The CDR3 spans 17 residues. Germline trimming cut 10 bases from V and 8 bases from J; bases unmatched to any gene: 22. CDR1 SEHNR and CDR2 FQNEAQ come from the germline V gene (reference sequence). The CDR3 region is CAILDLSGIRGLDEQFF. The DNA for the CDR3 is TGTGCCATCCTCGACCTTAGCGGGATCCGGGGGCTCGATGAGCAGTTCTTC.

The chain combines TRBV7-2 with TRBJ1-4, with D maybe TRBD1 (6 bases). The CDR3 sequence is 15 residues long. V gave up 1 base and J gave up 7 bases, with 13 bases separating them. Germline lookup yields CDR1 SGHTA and CDR2 FQGNSA. The CDR3, as DNA: TGTGCCAGCAGCTTAGAGGGGGGATTTAGTGAAAAACTGTTTTTT. This sequence encodes CASSLEGGFSEKLFF.

This clone was seen a few times. This chain uses TRBV6-1 with TRBJ1-4; unclear D gene. Germline CDR1 and CDR2: MNHNS and SASEGT. V was cut by 8 bases and J by 5 bases, with 12 bases left in between. This CDR3 is 13 amino acids long. The CDR3 protein is CASVRAPNEKLFF. The CDR3 nucleotides are TGTGCCAGCGTGAGGGCTCCCAATGAAAAACTGTTTTTT.

V and J are TRBV5-6 and TRBJ1-1, with D possibly being TRBD1 (5 bases). CDR1 SGHDT and CDR2 YYEEEE come from the germline V gene. This CDR3 is 12 amino acids long. V was clipped by 4 bases and J by 8 bases, with 12 bases between them. CDR3: CASSPIRGEAFF. Written as DNA, the CDR3 is TGTGCCAGCAGCCCTATTCGGGGGGAAGCTTTCTTT.

The V and J genes are TRBV5-4 and TRBJ2-5; 8 positions match TRBD2. Per the germline V gene, CDR1 is SGHNT and CDR2 is YYREEE (reference sequence). This CDR3 has 15 residues. The junction had 6 bases not matched to a gene; V was cut back by 0 bases and J by 5 bases. The CDR3 sequence is CASSLAGRERETQYF. CDR3 DNA sequence: TGTGCCAGCAGCTTGGCCGGGAGGGAGAGGGAGACCCAGTACTTC.

This rearrangement joins TRBV11-2 to TRBJ2-7, with 7 bases aligning to TRBD1. This CDR3 contains 12 residues. After removal of 6 bases from V and 4 bases from J, the junction contained 3 bases not matched to a gene. Germline V CDR1 and CDR2: SGHAT, FQNNGV. CDR3 region: CASSSQGYEQYF. CDR3 bases: TGTGCCAGCAGTTCACAGGGGTACGAGCAGTACTTC.

The chain employs TRBV7-2 and TRBJ1-1, with 7 bases lining up with TRBD1. The germline V gene has CDR1 SGHTA and CDR2 FQGNSA. The CDR3 has 15 amino acids. V lost 5 bases to trimming and J lost 5 bases; unmatched junction nucleotides: 11. The CDR3 is CASSPRTGERTEAFF. The CDR3 DNA follows: TGTGCCAGCAGCCCCCGGACAGGTGAGAGGACTGAAGCTTTCTTT.

This rearrangement joins TRBV5-8 to TRBJ1-5; tentatively, D is TRBD1 (5 bases). In germline, CDR1 is SGHTS, CDR2 YDEGEE. The CDR3 covers 16 residues. Trimming cost V 0 bases and J 6 bases, with 16 bases left between them. This CDR3 reads CASSLALGVGGQPQHF. Written as DNA, the CDR3 is TGTGCCAGCAGCTTGGCCCTGGGTGTCGGGGGTCAGCCCCAGCATTTT.

This clone occurred once. The J gene is TRBJ2-5, the V gene TRBV7-9, with TRBD2 identical over 11 bases. The CDR3 spans 14 residues. V lost 4 bases to trimming and J lost 4 bases; unmatched junction nucleotides: 2. Germline CDR1 and CDR2: SEHNR and FQNEAQ (reference sequence). The CDR3 bases are TGTGCCAGCAGCTCCGGACTAGCGGGAGAGACCCAGTACTTC. It codes for CASSSGLAGETQYF.